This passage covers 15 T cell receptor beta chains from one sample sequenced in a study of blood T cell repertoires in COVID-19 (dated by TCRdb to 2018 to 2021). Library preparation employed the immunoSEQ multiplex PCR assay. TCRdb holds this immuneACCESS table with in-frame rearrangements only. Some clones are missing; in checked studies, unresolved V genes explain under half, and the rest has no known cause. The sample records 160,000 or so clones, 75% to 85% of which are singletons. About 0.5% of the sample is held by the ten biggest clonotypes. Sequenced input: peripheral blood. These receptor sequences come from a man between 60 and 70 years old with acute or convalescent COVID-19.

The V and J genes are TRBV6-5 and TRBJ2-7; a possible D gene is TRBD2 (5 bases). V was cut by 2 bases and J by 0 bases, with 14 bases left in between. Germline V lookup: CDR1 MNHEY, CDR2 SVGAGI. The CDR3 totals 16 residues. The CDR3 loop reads CASSYAMGGSSYEQYF. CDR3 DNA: TGTGCCAGCAGTTACGCCATGGGTGGGAGCTCCTACGAGCAGTACTTC.

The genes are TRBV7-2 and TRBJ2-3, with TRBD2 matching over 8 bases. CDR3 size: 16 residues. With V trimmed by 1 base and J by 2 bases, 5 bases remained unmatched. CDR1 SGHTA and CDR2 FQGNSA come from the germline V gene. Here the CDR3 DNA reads TGTGCCAGCAGCTTAGGGGCGGGGGGCCCCACAGATACGCAGTATTTT. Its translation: CASSLGAGGPTDTQYF.

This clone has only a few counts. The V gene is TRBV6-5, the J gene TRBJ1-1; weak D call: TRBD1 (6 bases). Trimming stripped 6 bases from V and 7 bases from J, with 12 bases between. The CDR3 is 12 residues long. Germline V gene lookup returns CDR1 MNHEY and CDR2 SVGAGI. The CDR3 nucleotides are TGTGCCAGCAGCTCCGGGACACTTGAAGCTTTCTTT. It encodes CASSSGTLEAFF.

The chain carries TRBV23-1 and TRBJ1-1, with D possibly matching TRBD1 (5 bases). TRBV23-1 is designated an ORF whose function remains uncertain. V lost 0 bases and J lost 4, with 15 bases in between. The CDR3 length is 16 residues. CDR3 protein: CASSQSGGGVGTEAFF. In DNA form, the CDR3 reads TGCGCCAGCAGTCAATCGGGTGGAGGGGTGGGCACTGAAGCTTTCTTT.

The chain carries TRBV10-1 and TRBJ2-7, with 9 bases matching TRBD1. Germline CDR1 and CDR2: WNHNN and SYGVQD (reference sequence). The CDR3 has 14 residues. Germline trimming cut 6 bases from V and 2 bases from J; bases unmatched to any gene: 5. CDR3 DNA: TGCGCCAGCAGACAACAGGGGGCGGCCTACGAGCAGTACTTC. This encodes CASRQQGAAYEQYF.

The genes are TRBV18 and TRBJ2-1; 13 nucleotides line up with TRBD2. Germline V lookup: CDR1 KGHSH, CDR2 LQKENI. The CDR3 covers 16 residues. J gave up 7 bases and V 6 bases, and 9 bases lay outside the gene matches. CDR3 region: CASSPRTSGRQNEQFF. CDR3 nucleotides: TGTGCCAGCTCTCCCCGGACTAGCGGGAGACAGAATGAGCAGTTCTTC.

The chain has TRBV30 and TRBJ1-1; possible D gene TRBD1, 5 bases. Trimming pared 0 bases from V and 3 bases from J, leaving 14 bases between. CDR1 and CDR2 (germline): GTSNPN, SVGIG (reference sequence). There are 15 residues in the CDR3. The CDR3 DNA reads TGTGCCTGGAGTGTGGGGGGTTTTATGGACACTGAAGCTTTCTTT. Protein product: CAWSVGGFMDTEAFF.

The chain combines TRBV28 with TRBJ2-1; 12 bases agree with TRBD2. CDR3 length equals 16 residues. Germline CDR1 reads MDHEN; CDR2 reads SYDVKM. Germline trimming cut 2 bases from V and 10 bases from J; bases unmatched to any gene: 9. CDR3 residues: CASSLGLAGGGKEQFF. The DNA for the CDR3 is TGTGCCAGCAGTTTAGGGCTAGCGGGAGGGGGGAAGGAGCAGTTCTTC.

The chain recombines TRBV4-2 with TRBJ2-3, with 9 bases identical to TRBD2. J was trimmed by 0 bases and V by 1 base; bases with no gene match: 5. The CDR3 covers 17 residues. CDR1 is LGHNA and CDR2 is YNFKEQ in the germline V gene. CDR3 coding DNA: TGTGCCAGCAGCCAAGGAGCGGGGGGCCCTAGCACAGATACGCAGTATTTT. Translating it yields CASSQGAGGPSTDTQYF.

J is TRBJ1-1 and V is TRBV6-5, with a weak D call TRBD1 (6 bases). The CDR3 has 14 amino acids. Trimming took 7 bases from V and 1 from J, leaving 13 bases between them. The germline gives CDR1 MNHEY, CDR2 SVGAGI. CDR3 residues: CASTVGGRNTEAFF. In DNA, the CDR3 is TGTGCCAGCACCGTGGGGGGGCGGAACACTGAAGCTTTCTTT.

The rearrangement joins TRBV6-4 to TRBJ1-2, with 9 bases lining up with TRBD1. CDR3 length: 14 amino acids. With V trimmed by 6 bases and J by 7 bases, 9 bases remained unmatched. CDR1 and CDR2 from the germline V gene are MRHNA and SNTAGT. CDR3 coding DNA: TGTGCCAGCAGGACACAGGGGGCTGACGGTGGCTACACCTTC. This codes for CASRTQGADGGYTF.

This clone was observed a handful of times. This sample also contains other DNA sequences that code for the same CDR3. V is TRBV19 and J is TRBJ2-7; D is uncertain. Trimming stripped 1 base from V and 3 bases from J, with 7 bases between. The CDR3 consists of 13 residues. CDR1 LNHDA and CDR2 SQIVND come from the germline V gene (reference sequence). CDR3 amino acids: CASSIGSGYEQYF. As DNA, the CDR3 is TGTGCCAGTAGTATAGGGTCGGGCTACGAGCAGTACTTC.

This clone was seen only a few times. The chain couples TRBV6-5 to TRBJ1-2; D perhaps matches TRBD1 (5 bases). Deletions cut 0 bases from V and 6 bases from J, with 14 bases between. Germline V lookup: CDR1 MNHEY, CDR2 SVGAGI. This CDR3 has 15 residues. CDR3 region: CASSYSMSGGHGYTF. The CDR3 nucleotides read TGTGCCAGCAGTTACTCGATGTCCGGGGGACATGGCTACACCTTC.

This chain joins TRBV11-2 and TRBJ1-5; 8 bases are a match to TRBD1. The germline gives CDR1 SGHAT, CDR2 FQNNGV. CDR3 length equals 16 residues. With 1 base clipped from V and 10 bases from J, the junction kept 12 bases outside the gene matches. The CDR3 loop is CASSLAPGGEKAPQHF. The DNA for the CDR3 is TGTGCCAGCAGCTTAGCCCCAGGGGGCGAAAAGGCCCCCCAGCATTTT.

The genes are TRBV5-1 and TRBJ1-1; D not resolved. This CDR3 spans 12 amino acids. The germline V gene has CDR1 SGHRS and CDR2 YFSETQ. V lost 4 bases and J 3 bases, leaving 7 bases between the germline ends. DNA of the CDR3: TGCGCCAGCAGCGAGGGAGACACTGAAGCTTTCTTT. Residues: CASSEGDTEAFF.